A single sample gave rise to the 22 T cell receptor beta chains below, sequenced in a study of T-cell memory formation after mild COVID-19. TCRdb used MiXCR to reprocess the 5' RACE reads, holding one entry per CDR3 protein. This table holds under 200,000 distinct CDR3 sequences, around 10% found once. Sequencing was carried out using PBMCs or a T cell subset sorted from them (not recorded which). The origin of the receptors is a man aged 18-30 years who had mild COVID-19 (a few samples of this study predate the infection). Cell type and time point are not known.

CDR3 bases: TGTGCCAGCACCCCAGAGCAGTACGTC. It translates to CASTPEQYV. This sequence joins TRBV25-1 and TRBJ2-7; no reliable D call. V was trimmed by 7 bases and J by 7 bases, leaving 5 bases between them. There are 9 residues in the CDR3. Germline CDR1 MGHDK, CDR2 SYGVNS.

This clonotype was observed a handful of times. The CDR3 loop reads CAWSPGHPYGYTF. The DNA for the CDR3 is TGTGCCTGGAGCCCGGGACACCCTTATGGCTACACCTTC. The rearrangement links TRBV30 to TRBJ1-2; TRBD1 is a possible D gene (6 bases). CDR3 size: 13 residues. Trimming pared 3 bases from V and 5 bases from J, leaving 13 bases between. Per germline, CDR1 GTSNPN and CDR2 SVGIG (reference sequence).

The chain carries TRBV9 and TRBJ1-3; TRBD1 might be the D (6 bases). The germline V gene encodes CDR1 SGDLS and CDR2 YYNGEE. V was pared by 4 bases and J by 0 bases, with 11 bases between. This CDR3 is built from 15 residues. The CDR3 coding sequence is TGTGCCAGCAGCCCAACAGGGACCTCTGGAAACACCATATATTTT. Translating gives CASSPTGTSGNTIYF.

The CDR3 nucleotides read TGTGCCAGCAGCTCATCCACCGGCGGGAGAAGCGAGCAGTACTTC. Amino acids: CASSSSTGGRSEQYF. The V and J genes are TRBV7-2 and TRBJ2-7; TRBD2 matches 7 bases. Germline CDR1 is SGHTA and CDR2 is FQGNSA. The CDR3 totals 15 residues. Trimming took 4 bases from V and 6 from J; bases not matched to a gene: 12.

This clonotype was seen a handful of times. The chain combines TRBV12-3 or TRBV12-4 with TRBJ1-3; D remains unclear. Trimming stripped 7 bases from V and 0 bases from J, with 7 bases between. CDR3 size: 13 residues. CDR3 loop: CASMYISGNTIYF. CDR3 sequence (DNA): TGTGCCAGCATGTACATCTCTGGAAACACCATATATTTT.

At least ten counts were recorded for this clonotype. V gene TRBV5-1 combines with J gene TRBJ1-5, with D maybe TRBD1 (6 bases). Between the trimmed V and J ends, which lost 2 bases and 3 bases, there was a span of 9 bases. In germline, CDR1 is SGHRS, CDR2 YFSETQ. This CDR3 region has 14 residues. The CDR3 nucleotides are TGCGCCAGCAGCTTTGGGGGCGCCAATCAGCCCCAGCATTTT. Translating gives CASSFGGANQPQHF.

The chain uses TRBV3-1 and TRBJ2-3, with a weak D call TRBD2 (7 bases). The CDR3 totals 12 residues. The V gene's germline CDR1 is LGHDT and CDR2 YNNKEL (reference sequence). Trimming removed 5 bases at V and 10 bases at J, with 13 bases between. In DNA, the CDR3 is TGTGCCAGCAGCAGGGAGGGGGGTTCGCAGTATTTT. Protein sequence: CASSREGGSQYF.

The rearrangement links TRBV7-2 to TRBJ2-2; the D gene is possibly TRBD2 (6 bases). The ends were cut back, 8 bases at V and 2 bases at J, with 12 bases in the middle. CDR3 length: 14 residues. Germline lookup yields CDR1 SGHTA and CDR2 FQGNSA. The CDR3 DNA sequence: TGTGCCAGCCAGTGGGGGGATAACACCGGGGAGCTGTTTTTT. This encodes CASQWGDNTGELFF.

V is TRBV14 and J is TRBJ2-1; maybe TRBD2 (5 bases). Germline V gives CDR1 SGHDN, CDR2 FVKESK. Trimming took 3 bases from V and 0 from J, leaving 15 bases between them. The CDR3 sequence is 17 residues long. This chain's CDR3 is CASSHSAGPHSYNEQFF. CDR3 nucleotide sequence: TGTGCCAGCAGCCATAGCGCAGGTCCCCACTCCTACAATGAGCAGTTCTTC.

This clonotype was observed at least ten times. The chain employs TRBV7-9 and TRBJ1-2; D is uncertain. V dropped 5 bases and J dropped 5 bases, with 12 bases sitting between them. This CDR3 comprises 13 residues. Looked up from germline, CDR1 is SEHNR and CDR2 is FQNEAQ (reference sequence). CDR3 DNA sequence: TGTGCCAGCAGCCCCAGGAGCGCATATGGCTACACCTTC. This encodes CASSPRSAYGYTF.

The V and J genes are TRBV29-1 and TRBJ2-5; D is uncertain. V was trimmed by 4 bases and J by 5 bases, leaving 11 bases between them. The CDR3 consists of 12 residues. The germline V gene encodes CDR1 SQVTM and CDR2 ANQGSEA. The CDR3 bases are TGCAGCGTTGTCCGATCCCGGGAGACCCAGTACTTC. This sequence encodes CSVVRSRETQYF.

The chain is built from TRBV18 and TRBJ1-1, with D possibly being TRBD1 (6 bases). V was pared by 5 bases and J by 3 bases, with 19 bases between. The CDR3 is 16 amino acids. CDR1 and CDR2 (germline): KGHSH, LQKENI. CDR3 DNA sequence: TGTGCCAGCTCATTTCCCGGACTCAGGGGTGACACTGAAGCTTTCTTT. Its translation is CASSFPGLRGDTEAFF.

This clonotype was picked up a small number of times. The genes are TRBV7-2 and TRBJ2-3; D is perhaps TRBD1 or TRBD2 (5 bases each). The CDR3 has 13 amino acids. Trimming took off 5 bases at V and 6 bases at J, with 12 bases between the two ends. CDR1 and CDR2 from the germline V gene are SGHTA and FQGNSA. The CDR3 here is CASSRDRLDTQYF. In DNA form, the CDR3 reads TGTGCCAGCAGCAGGGACCGCCTGGATACGCAGTATTTT.

This sequence joins TRBV4-2 and TRBJ2-3; the match to TRBD1 covers 10 bases. The trim removed 0 bases at V and 4 bases at J, leaving 10 bases unmatched. Germline lookup yields CDR1 LGHNA and CDR2 YNFKEQ. CDR3 size: 18 residues. The CDR3 here is CASSQDQMGQGRPDTQYF. The CDR3 DNA follows: TGTGCCAGCAGCCAAGATCAAATGGGACAGGGGAGGCCAGATACGCAGTATTTT.

The table lists this clonotype with a few counts. As DNA, the CDR3 is TGCAGTGCTAGAGTGGAATTGGGGTCTGGCTACACCTTC. The encoded protein is CSARVELGSGYTF. The chain employs TRBV20-1 and TRBJ1-2; the D is unclear. V was clipped by 1 base and J by 7 bases, with 13 bases between them. From germline, CDR1 is DFQATT and CDR2 SNEGSKA (reference sequence). There are 13 residues in the CDR3.

This clonotype has more than one count but fewer than ten. The chain has TRBV6-1 and TRBJ2-5, with D perhaps matching TRBD1 or TRBD2 (5 bases each). V was pared by 4 bases and J by 4 bases, with 10 bases between. CDR3 length equals 13 residues. Germline loops: CDR1 MNHNS, CDR2 SASEGT. CDR3 bases: TGTGCCAGCAGTGGGGACCGGAGAGAGACCCAGTACTTC. It encodes CASSGDRRETQYF.

This clonotype turned up a few times. The chain couples TRBV29-1 to TRBJ1-1; 7 bases map to TRBD1. CDR3 length: 13 amino acids. CDR1 is SQVTM, CDR2 ANQGSEA, per germline. The V and J ends lost 7 bases and 3 bases, in that order; junction bases with no gene match: 8. CDR3 coding DNA: TGCAGCGCCGCACAGGGGTTCTACACTGAAGCTTTCTTT. Its protein product is CSAAQGFYTEAFF.

This clonotype was seen at least ten times. The V gene is TRBV20-1, the J gene TRBJ1-4; the D gene is possibly TRBD1 (6 bases). The germline CDR1 and CDR2 sequences are DFQATT and SNEGSKA (reference sequence). The CDR3 runs 15 residues. Deletions cut 5 bases from V and 7 bases from J, with 20 bases between. The CDR3, as DNA: TGCAGTGCTCGGGGGACGGGGGGCGCGGGTGAAAAACTGTTTTTT. It codes for CSARGTGGAGEKLFF.

Many counts were recorded for this clonotype. V gene TRBV7-2 combines with J gene TRBJ1-1; perhaps TRBD1 as D (5 bases). From germline, CDR1 is SGHTA and CDR2 FQGNSA. V gave up 3 bases and J gave up 0 bases, with 8 bases separating them. The CDR3 has 14 residues. The CDR3 here is CASSFTGMNTEAFF. The CDR3 bases are TGTGCCAGCAGCTTTACAGGTATGAACACTGAAGCTTTCTTT.

The rearrangement links TRBV18 to TRBJ2-5, with D hard to call. The germline CDR1 and CDR2 sequences are KGHSH and LQKENI. The CDR3 is 15 residues long. V lost 5 bases and J lost 3, with 16 bases in between. CDR3: CASSSYSSTEETQYF. The CDR3 DNA reads as TGTGCCAGCTCATCCTACTCTAGTACTGAAGAGACCCAGTACTTC.

The table lists this clonotype with many counts. The chain employs TRBV7-6 and TRBJ1-6; a weak D match, TRBD1 (6 bases). Trimming cost V 5 bases and J 6 bases, with 11 bases left between them. This CDR3 spans 14 amino acids. The germline gives CDR1 SGHVS, CDR2 FNYEAQ. The CDR3, as DNA: TGTGCCAGCAGCGCTGGACAGCTTAATTCACCCCTCCACTTT. Translation gives CASSAGQLNSPLHF.

CDR3 nucleotides: TGCGCCAGCAGCCAAGATTACGGGGGGGATTGGTTCTTC. It translates to CASSQDYGGDWFF. J is TRBJ2-1 and V is TRBV4-3; 8 nucleotides line up with TRBD2. Germline values: CDR1 LGHNA, CDR2 YSLEER. The CDR3 has 13 residues. Trimming cost V 0 bases and J 15 bases; bases outside gene matches: 7.